These 10 T cell receptor beta chains originate from one sample sequenced in a study of cytomegalovirus exposure and HLA in healthy donors. The PCR ran on 60 Vbeta and 13 Jbeta primers. Produced via immunoSEQ multiplex PCR; TCRdb's table is partial and in-frame only. The repertoire holds some 140,000 clones, with around 80% as singletons. The sequencing sample was made of PBMCs. The receptors here all came from a woman in her thirties or forties in good health and CMV-seronegative.

The chain recombines TRBV7-2 with TRBJ2-1; TRBD1 might be the D (5 bases). CDR3 size: 16 residues. V was cut by 2 bases and J by 7 bases, with 18 bases left in between. Looked up from germline, CDR1 is SGHTA and CDR2 is FQGNSA. The CDR3 nucleotides are TGTGCCAGCAGCTTAAGTCAGGGATCCCGTGGGAATGAGCAGTTCTTC. Its translation is CASSLSQGSRGNEQFF.

The V call is TRBV2, the J call TRBJ2-7; a possible D gene is TRBD2 (6 bases). V lost 7 bases and J lost 3, with 19 bases in between. The CDR3 extends over 15 amino acids. Germline lookup yields CDR1 SNHLY and CDR2 FYNNEI. CDR3 sequence (DNA): TGTGCCAGCATCTGGCGGGCTCAGGGAGGCTACGAGCAGTACTTC. Translated, it gives CASIWRAQGGYEQYF. The complete variable domain, with remaining parts taken from reference TRBV2 and TRBJ2-7, reads EPEVTQTPSHQVTQMGQEVILRCVPISNHLYFYWYRQILGQKVEFLVSFYNNEISEKSEIFDDQFSVERPDGSNFTLKIRSTKLEDSAMYFCASIWRAQGGYEQYFGPGTRLTVT.

The chain carries TRBV28 and TRBJ2-3, with a tentative D call TRBD2 (5 bases). Trimming took off 2 bases at V and 14 bases at J, with 20 bases between the two ends. Germline lookup yields CDR1 MDHEN and CDR2 SYDVKM. The CDR3 totals 14 residues. The CDR3 coding sequence is TGTGCCAGCAGTTTAGCTATGGAGCGGAGAGTATTGTATTTT. Translated: CASSLAMERRVLYF.

This clone was observed a single time. The J gene is TRBJ1-2, the V gene TRBV9; weak D call: TRBD1 (6 bases). CDR3 length: 16 residues. V lost 3 bases and J lost 4, with 19 bases in between. CDR1 SGDLS and CDR2 YYNGEE come from the germline V gene. DNA for the CDR3: TGTGCCAGCAGCGGATTCGGTGTTGGACAGACCTATGGCTACACCTTC. It codes for CASSGFGVGQTYGYTF. The complete variable domain, with remaining parts taken from reference TRBV9 and TRBJ1-2, reads DSGVTQTPKHLITATGQRVTLRCSPRSGDLSVYWYQQSLDQGLQFLIQYYNGEERAKGNILERFSAQQFPDLHSELNLSSLELGDSALYFCASSGFGVGQTYGYTFGSGTRLTVV.

With respect to this clone: Other DNA sequences within the sample encode an identical CDR3. This sequence joins TRBV29-1 and TRBJ2-2; D uncertain. V was trimmed by 7 bases and J by 1 base, leaving 10 bases between them. CDR1 and CDR2 (germline): SQVTM, ANQGSEA. The CDR3 extends over 13 amino acids. The CDR3 is CSADRGNTGELFF. As DNA, the CDR3 is TGCAGCGCAGATCGAGGGAACACCGGGGAGCTGTTTTTT.

The V and J genes are TRBV7-9 and TRBJ1-2; D remains unclear. V was shortened by 4 bases and J by 6 bases, with 6 bases between the two germline ends. The germline CDR1 and CDR2 sequences are SEHNR and FQNEAQ (reference sequence). The CDR3 spans 11 residues. The CDR3 loop is CASSSGDGYTF. CDR3 DNA sequence: TGTGCCAGCAGCTCGGGAGATGGCTACACCTTC.

This clone was seen a single time. The junction shows a germline mismatch at one end, possibly a read error. The CDR3 region is CASSPRGAGGGF. In DNA, the CDR3 is TGTGCCAGCAGTCCCAGGGGAGCGGGAGGGGGCTTC. The chain has TRBV28 and TRBJ2-7, with TRBD2 matching 10 bases. Germline CDR1 is MDHEN and CDR2 is SYDVKM. The CDR3 totals 12 residues.

In its sample, this clone was seen once. DNA for the CDR3: TGTGCCAGCCGTTATAGCAATCAGCCCCAGCATTTT. Translation gives CASRYSNQPQHF. The chain joins TRBV2 to TRBJ1-5; D is uncertain. The CDR3 sequence is 12 residues long. Looked up from germline, CDR1 is SNHLY and CDR2 is FYNNEI. V lost 8 bases, J lost 0 bases, and 5 bases lay in between.

This clone has only one observation. The chain uses TRBV5-8 and TRBJ1-3, with unresolved D. Germline CDR1 SGHTS, CDR2 YDEGEE. V gave up 0 bases and J gave up 0 bases, with 10 bases separating them. The CDR3 loop spans 16 amino acids. In DNA form, the CDR3 reads TGTGCCAGCAGCTTGGGGTGGAGCCTCTCTGGAAACACCATATATTTT. It codes for CASSLGWSLSGNTIYF.

The rearrangement joins TRBV28 to TRBJ1-5, with D unresolved. V lost 6 bases, J lost 6 bases, and 12 bases lay in between. Germline CDR1 MDHEN, CDR2 SYDVKM. The CDR3 contains 13 residues. The CDR3 is CASSISEGQPQHF. Written as DNA, the CDR3 is TGTGCCAGCAGCATTTCGGAGGGTCAGCCCCAGCATTTT.